Each of the 13 T cell receptor beta chains below was sequenced from the same sample in a study of beta chain features in type 1 diabetes. General study points: Researchers report that Type 1 diabetes patients had moderately but significantly shorter TCRB CDR3s across all four CD4+ subsets.

For these TCRs, the target antigens are not known. The study reverse transcribed the entire isolated RNA, so it sequenced expressed TCRB transcripts. Produced via immunoSEQ multiplex PCR; TCRdb's table is partial and in-frame only. There are over 600,000 clones in the sample; around 12% occur only once, and 0.095% to 0.15% lies in the top ten. Sample: naive CD4+ T cells from blood. All receptors come from a man aged 25 to 40 with type 1 diabetes.

This clone showed up just a few times. CDR3 protein: CASGNQGYTEAFF. In DNA, the CDR3 is TGTGCCAGCGGAAACCAGGGGTACACTGAAGCTTTCTTT. The chain is built from TRBV7-9 and TRBJ1-1; possible D gene TRBD1, 6 bases. This CDR3 has 13 residues. Germline loops: CDR1 SEHNR, CDR2 FQNEAQ (reference sequence). Trimming took off 8 bases at V and 3 bases at J, with 13 bases between the two ends.

Many counts were recorded for this clone. The chain carries TRBV23-1 and TRBJ2-4; no clear D gene. TRBV23-1 is assigned to the ORF class and has an uncertain function. The CDR3 has 15 amino acids. Trimming shortened V by 6 bases and J by 1 base, and 13 bases separated the two germline ends. As DNA, the CDR3 is TGCGCCAGCAGAGAGCTACAGTGGGCCAAAAACATTCAGTACTTC. This translates into CASRELQWAKNIQYF.

The table lists this clone with a few counts. The same CDR3 is also encoded by other DNA sequences in this sample. The genes are TRBV7-9 and TRBJ1-1, with TRBD1 matching over 11 bases. The CDR3 runs to 14 residues. Looked up from germline, CDR1 is SEHNR and CDR2 is FQNEAQ (reference sequence). After removal of 4 bases from V and 3 bases from J, the junction contained 1 base not matched to a gene. CDR3 coding DNA: TGTGCCAGCAGCTCGGGACAGGGGGACACTGAAGCTTTCTTT. Amino acid sequence: CASSSGQGDTEAFF.

This clone was observed a handful of times. The DNA for the CDR3 is TGCAGCGTTGATTGGACCGGCTTTACGCAGTATTTT. Translating it yields CSVDWTGFTQYF. This rearrangement joins TRBV29-1 to TRBJ2-3; D call uncertain. The CDR3 runs 12 residues. V lost 3 bases and J lost 8, with 12 bases in between. Germline CDR1 reads SQVTM; CDR2 reads ANQGSEA.

The chain is built from TRBV14 and TRBJ1-4; D is unclear. V was cut by 11 bases and J by 4 bases, with 11 bases left in between. Per the germline V gene, CDR1 is SGHDN and CDR2 is FVKESK. CDR3 length: 12 amino acids. CDR3 sequence reads: CASRGSNEKLFF. CDR3 coding DNA: TGTGCCTCTCGAGGGAGTAATGAAAAACTGTTTTTT. Full variable domain (outside the CDR3, taken from reference TRBV14 and TRBJ1-4): EAGVTQFPSHSVIEKGQTVTLRCDPISGHDNLYWYRRVMGKEIKFLLHFVKESKQDESGMPNNRFLAERTGGTYSTLKVQPAELEDSGVYFCASRGSNEKLFFGSGTQLSVL.

The chain employs TRBV13 and TRBJ2-3, with a weak D call TRBD2 (6 bases). The CDR3 extends over 16 amino acids. Looked up from germline, CDR1 is PRHDT and CDR2 is FYEKMQ (reference sequence). V was clipped by 8 bases and J by 3 bases, with 21 bases between them. The CDR3 sequence: CASALGASEPTDTQYF. The CDR3 DNA reads TGTGCCAGCGCTCTCGGGGCTAGCGAACCAACAGATACGCAGTATTTT.

CDR3 coding DNA: TGCGCCAGCAGAGGGAACAGCTCGAGCTCCTATAATTCACCCCTCCACTTT. It specifies CASRGNSSSSYNSPLHF. V and J are TRBV5-1 and TRBJ1-6; D gene ambiguous. The germline V gene has CDR1 SGHRS and CDR2 YFSETQ. Between the trimmed V and J ends, which lost 5 bases and 0 bases, there was a span of 15 bases. The CDR3 is made up of 17 amino acids.

V gene TRBV27 combines with J gene TRBJ1-2; D perhaps matches TRBD1 (5 bases). CDR1 MNHEY and CDR2 SMNVEV come from the germline V gene (reference sequence). Trimming took 8 bases from V and 2 from J, leaving 12 bases between them. This CDR3 has 13 amino acids. The CDR3 spells CASQGAGNYGYTF. The CDR3 nucleotides are TGTGCCAGCCAAGGGGCAGGGAACTATGGCTACACCTTC.

This clone was seen a handful of times. The chain couples TRBV7-3 to TRBJ1-6; TRBD1 might be the D (5 bases). Trimming pared 3 bases from V and 7 bases from J, leaving 16 bases between. Germline V lookup: CDR1 SGHTA, CDR2 FQGTGA. The CDR3 is 16 residues long. In DNA, the CDR3 is TGTGCCAGCAGCTTGTCGGGGGTCTCCTCCAATTCACCCCTCCACTTT. Protein sequence: CASSLSGVSSNSPLHF.

This clone has a handful of counts. The rearrangement uses TRBV30 and TRBJ1-4; possibly TRBD1 for D (6 bases). The germline CDR1 and CDR2 sequences are GTSNPN and SVGIG (reference sequence). The CDR3 length is 15 residues. Trimming took off 1 base at V and 2 bases at J, with 11 bases between the two ends. The CDR3 DNA sequence: TGTGCCTGGAGTGAGGTTACAGGGACTAATGAAAAACTGTTTTTT. Its translation: CAWSEVTGTNEKLFF.

This clone was counted a few times. The chain has TRBV2 and TRBJ1-2, with D possibly being TRBD1 (5 bases). In germline, CDR1 is SNHLY, CDR2 FYNNEI. CDR3 length: 10 residues. The CDR3 nucleotides read TGTGCAACCAGAGGGGCCGGCTACACCTTC. Protein product: CATRGAGYTF.

The J gene is TRBJ1-6, the V gene TRBV6-5; 7 bases are a match to TRBD1. This CDR3 is built from 15 residues. Germline loops: CDR1 MNHEY, CDR2 SVGAGI. The junction had 4 bases not matched to a gene; V was cut back by 1 base and J by 7 bases. The CDR3 region is CASSYLRGLNSPLHF. In nucleotides, the CDR3 is TGTGCCAGCAGTTACTTGAGGGGGCTGAATTCACCCCTCCACTTT.

This rearrangement joins TRBV4-3 to TRBJ1-4; no clear D gene. This CDR3 has 14 amino acids. Germline V gene sequence: CDR1 LGHNA, CDR2 YSLEER. V was cut by 1 base and J by 1 base, with 4 bases left in between. CDR3 in amino acids: CASSQAVTNEKLFF. DNA of the CDR3: TGCGCCAGCAGCCAAGCCGTAACTAATGAAAAACTGTTTTTT.